The next 10 T cell receptor beta chains were all read from a single sample in a study of blood T cell repertoires in COVID-19. Assay used: immunoSEQ multiplex PCR; TCRdb lists only in-frame clones, some missing. The sample shows 140,000 to 150,000 clones, about 89% of them seen only once. The specimen was peripheral blood. Receptors were obtained from a man older than 75 with acute or convalescent COVID-19.

The gene calls are TRBV7-3 and TRBJ2-2; 7 bases are a match to TRBD2. Germline CDR1 and CDR2: SGHTA and FQGTGA. The J segment lost 5 bases and the V segment lost 5 bases, leaving 2 bases of the junction unmatched. CDR3 length: 13 amino acids. This CDR3 is CASSRGGTGELFF. CDR3 DNA sequence: TGTGCCAGCAGCCGGGGAGGGACCGGGGAGCTGTTTTTT.

A few counts support this clone. V and J are TRBV7-2 and TRBJ2-2; 8 bases agree with TRBD1. The CDR3 covers 17 residues. Germline V CDR1 and CDR2: SGHTA, FQGNSA. V lost 2 bases and J lost 3; bases outside the gene matches: 8. The CDR3 DNA follows: TGTGCCAGCAGCTTAACAGGGGGATTGGTGCACACCGGGGAGCTGTTTTTT. This sequence encodes CASSLTGGLVHTGELFF.

The J gene is TRBJ2-3, the V gene TRBV4-2; the match to TRBD2 covers 10 bases. With V trimmed by 1 base and J by 0 bases, 7 bases remained unmatched. The germline V gene encodes CDR1 LGHNA and CDR2 YNFKEQ. The length of the CDR3 is 18 residues. CDR3 amino acids: CASSQVWTSGTSTDTQYF. The CDR3 DNA sequence: TGTGCCAGCAGCCAAGTATGGACTAGCGGTACTAGCACAGATACGCAGTATTTT.

The V and J genes are TRBV5-1 and TRBJ2-5, with 9 bases identical to TRBD1. CDR3 length: 14 amino acids. Germline V lookup: CDR1 SGHRS, CDR2 YFSETQ. V lost 4 bases, J lost 5 bases, and 6 bases stayed unmatched. This chain's CDR3 is CASSATGGLETQYF. The CDR3 DNA sequence: TGCGCCAGCAGCGCCACAGGGGGCCTCGAGACCCAGTACTTC.

V is TRBV7-2 and J is TRBJ2-7; 9 bases line up with TRBD1. CDR3 size: 14 residues. CDR1 and CDR2 (germline): SGHTA, FQGNSA. J was trimmed by 4 bases and V by 4 bases; bases with no gene match: 5. The chain's CDR3 is CASSSPDRGYEQYF. The CDR3 coding sequence is TGTGCCAGCAGCTCCCCCGACAGGGGGTACGAGCAGTACTTC.

This chain uses TRBV7-9 with TRBJ2-7; D gene uncertain. Germline V gene sequence: CDR1 SEHNR, CDR2 FQNEAQ (reference sequence). The length of the CDR3 is 14 residues. The V and J ends lost 7 bases and 0 bases respectively, with 13 bases between them. The CDR3 protein is CASTGDGRSYEQYF. The CDR3 bases are TGTGCCAGCACCGGAGACGGTCGCTCCTACGAGCAGTACTTC.

The V gene is TRBV27, the J gene TRBJ1-6; the D gene is possibly TRBD1 (5 bases). CDR1 is MNHEY, CDR2 SMNVEV, per germline (reference sequence). V was shortened by 4 bases and J by 7 bases, with 11 bases between the two germline ends. This CDR3 has 14 residues. The CDR3, as DNA: TGTGCCAGCAGTTCAGGGATAGTAAATTCACCCCTCCACTTT. Protein: CASSSGIVNSPLHF.

The chain combines TRBV2 with TRBJ2-5, with a tentative D call TRBD2 (6 bases). The CDR3 is 14 amino acids. Per germline, CDR1 SNHLY and CDR2 FYNNEI. V shed 3 bases and J shed 5 bases, with 13 bases lying between them. This chain's CDR3 is CASSEATRIETQYF. In nucleotides, the CDR3 is TGTGCCAGCAGTGAGGCGACTAGGATTGAGACCCAGTACTTC. The whole variable domain, filled in from reference TRBV2 and TRBJ2-5, reads EPEVTQTPSHQVTQMGQEVILRCVPISNHLYFYWYRQILGQKVEFLVSFYNNEISEKSEIFDDQFSVERPDGSNFTLKIRSTKLEDSAMYFCASSEATRIETQYFGPGTRLLVL.

The sample holds one count of this clone. V usage is TRBV10-3 and J usage is TRBJ2-3; D is unclear. The CDR3 length is 16 residues. Deletions cut 3 bases from V and 0 bases from J, with 13 bases between. The germline CDR1 and CDR2 sequences are ENHRY and SYGVKD. This chain's CDR3 is CAISELAPTSTDTQYF. The CDR3, as DNA: TGTGCCATCAGTGAATTAGCCCCCACTAGCACAGATACGCAGTATTTT.

The chain is built from TRBV7-2 and TRBJ1-2; D gene uncertain. Germline CDR1 is SGHTA and CDR2 is FQGNSA. The ends were cut back, 2 bases at V and 8 bases at J, with 3 bases in the middle. The CDR3 spans 10 residues. CDR3 DNA: TGTGCCAGCAGCTTATTAGGCTACACCTTC. Its protein is CASSLLGYTF.